The clone carrying this T cell receptor beta chain was seen just once. The data originate from a study of shared clonotypes between healthy human individuals. This table comes from immunoSEQ multiplex PCR, and its TCRdb copy is limited to in-frame clones, with some not included. The table has 2 million to 2.5 million clones, approximately 94% seen once. The CDR3 has 14 amino acids. This TCR derives from a man between 18 and 29 years old in good health. Sequencing input: naive CD4+ T cells sorted from blood. As to subset: CD45RA+ positively selected. The chain recombines TRBV21-1 with TRBJ2-7. TRBV21-1 is described as a pseudogene. The CDR3 region has the DNA TGTGCCAGCAGCAAAGGGGAAAATCCCTACGAGCAGTACTTC. It translates to CASSKGENPYEQYF.